This T cell receptor (beta chain) was recovered during a study of blood T cell repertoires in COVID-19. The wider study: The United States, Italy and Spain provided the acute and convalescent COVID-19 samples. PBMCs, B-cell-depleted T cells, or T cells provided the cDNA or gDNA that made up the material.

Trimming cost V 4 bases and J 0 bases, with 12 bases left between them. CDR1 is MDHEN and CDR2 is SYDVKM in the germline V gene. CDR3 length: 15 residues. As processed by the authors: Nucleated cell number was recorded as an estimate derived from reference gene primer amplification. The data were produced by immunoSEQ multiplex PCR, yet TCRdb's version contains in-frame clones alone and is incomplete. The DNA gave D and trimming, while V, J and clone size come from that table. The sample holds about 220,000 clones; 80% are singletons and the top ten take around 5.1%. This clone was seen a few times. The sample holds other DNA sequences that translate to the same CDR3.

The chain carries TRBV28 and TRBJ1-1, with D possibly being TRBD1 (6 bases). Specimen: peripheral blood. This clonotype originated in a human donor in a cohort sampled during active COVID-19. In DNA, the CDR3 is TGTGCCAGCAGTTATACGCAGGGGTTGAACACTGAAGCTTTCTTT. It codes for CASSYTQGLNTEAFF.